This T cell receptor beta chain was recorded in a study of cytomegalovirus exposure and HLA in healthy donors. PCR used 60 Vbeta primers and 13 Jbeta primers. Libraries were prepared by immunoSEQ multiplex PCR; TCRdb keeps only in-frame clonotypes and omits some of them. Of 50,000 or so clones in the sample, more than 65% were seen once. The sequencing sample was made of PBMCs. This sequence originates from a woman aged 45-59 years in good health and CMV-seronegative.

CDR3 in amino acids: CASSIRTGGRSEAFF. The DNA of the CDR3 is TGTGCCAGCAGTATCAGGACAGGGGGGAGGTCTGAAGCTTTCTTT. The V and J genes are TRBV27 and TRBJ1-1; 10 bases line up with TRBD1. J gave up 6 bases and V 5 bases, and 9 bases lay outside the gene matches. CDR1 and CDR2 (germline): MNHEY, SMNVEV (reference sequence). The CDR3 covers 15 residues.